The 14 T cell receptor beta chains listed next were all sequenced from one sample in a study of blood T cell repertoires in COVID-19. Profiling relied on immunoSEQ multiplex PCR, and the TCRdb table lists in-frame clones only, not all of them. The profile covers a few hundred thousand clones, with about nine tenths appearing a single time and about 4.8% taken by the ten largest. The material sequenced was peripheral blood. Receptors originate from a man aged 45-65 years with acute or convalescent COVID-19.

The rearrangement uses TRBV19 and TRBJ2-3; 15 nucleotides line up with TRBD2. CDR1 and CDR2 (germline): LNHDA, SQIVND (reference sequence). The CDR3 has 17 residues. The trim removed 3 bases at V and 2 bases at J, leaving 3 bases unmatched. CDR3 protein: CASSMGLAGGITDTQYF. As DNA, the CDR3 is TGTGCCAGTAGTATGGGACTAGCGGGGGGTATCACAGATACGCAGTATTTT.

V gene TRBV6-5 combines with J gene TRBJ2-2; 9 bases map to TRBD1. Germline loops: CDR1 MNHEY, CDR2 SVGAGI. V lost 6 bases and J lost 6; bases outside the gene matches: 5. This CDR3 comprises 14 residues. In DNA, the CDR3 is TGTGCCAGCAGAACCCGGACAGGGGCCGGGGAGCTGTTTTTT. It translates to CASRTRTGAGELFF.

The rearrangement links TRBV5-4 to TRBJ2-7, with D maybe TRBD2 (6 bases). This CDR3 region has 15 residues. Germline loops: CDR1 SGHNT, CDR2 YYREEE (reference sequence). The V gene lost 0 bases and the J gene lost 0 bases, with 10 bases spanning the gap. CDR3 nucleotides: TGTGCCAGCAGCTTGGGGGGGGACGCCTCCTACGAGCAGTACTTC. Translation: CASSLGGDASYEQYF.

This chain uses TRBV10-2 with TRBJ2-2; possibly TRBD1 for D (5 bases). With 6 bases removed from V and 6 bases from J, the gap between germline ends came to 14 bases. This CDR3 comprises 14 residues. From germline, CDR1 is WSHSY and CDR2 SAAADI. This CDR3 reads CASRRLQGSGELFF. The CDR3 DNA reads TGCGCCAGCAGGAGACTTCAGGGTTCCGGGGAGCTGTTTTTT.

The V call is TRBV3-1 (or the pseudogene TRBV3-2), the J call TRBJ2-7, with 8 positions matching TRBD1. With 4 bases clipped from V and 3 bases from J, the junction kept 5 bases outside the gene matches. The germline CDR1 and CDR2 sequences are LGHDT and YNNKEL (reference sequence). The CDR3 length is 14 residues. The CDR3 protein is CASSPRQGYYEQYF. The CDR3 coding sequence is TGTGCCAGCAGCCCCCGACAGGGGTACTACGAGCAGTACTTC.

In this sample, this clone turned up once. V and J are TRBV6-2 or TRBV6-3 and TRBJ2-7; TRBD2 matches at 9 bases. Germline trimming cut 4 bases from V and 7 bases from J; bases unmatched to any gene: 2. Germline V CDR1 and CDR2: MNHEY, SVGEGT. This CDR3 contains 12 residues. The CDR3 loop reads CASSSAGGEQYF. In DNA, the CDR3 is TGTGCCAGCAGTTCGGCGGGGGGGGAGCAGTACTTC.

The CDR3 is CASSVNTGISNQPQHF. CDR3 coding DNA: TGTGCCAGCAGCGTAAATACAGGGATTAGCAATCAGCCCCAGCATTTT. The rearrangement uses TRBV5-8 and TRBJ1-5; perhaps TRBD1 as D (6 bases). Trimming took off 4 bases at V and 0 bases at J, with 14 bases between the two ends. This CDR3 has 16 amino acids. CDR1 is SGHTS and CDR2 is YDEGEE in the germline V gene.

To note about this clone: An end of the junction does not agree with germline; a read error may underlie this. V usage is TRBV7-9 and J usage is TRBJ2-7; 9 bases match TRBD1. The germline V gene has CDR1 SEHNR and CDR2 FQNEAQ (reference sequence). This CDR3 has 14 residues. DNA of the CDR3: TGTGTCAGCAGCTTACAGGGGGCCTCCTACGAGCAGTACTTC. Translated, it gives CVSSLQGASYEQYF.

The V and J genes are TRBV29-1 and TRBJ2-3; D not resolved. The germline V gene encodes CDR1 SQVTM and CDR2 ANQGSEA. Trimming took off 4 bases at V and 6 bases at J, with 11 bases between the two ends. CDR3 length: 12 amino acids. CDR3 in DNA: TGCAGCGTTGTCCCAGTTGTGGATACGCAGTATTTT. Its protein is CSVVPVVDTQYF.

This clone was detected only a few times. This sequence joins TRBV7-6 and TRBJ1-3; 8 positions agree with TRBD1. V dropped 3 bases and J dropped 2; count of bases not matched to a gene: 0. CDR3 size: 14 residues. CDR1 and CDR2 (germline): SGHVS, FNYEAQ. CDR3 amino acids: CASSLTGAGNTIYF. CDR3 sequence (DNA): TGTGCCAGCAGCTTGACAGGGGCTGGAAACACCATATATTTT.

This sequence joins TRBV19 and TRBJ1-5; TRBD1 is a possible D gene (6 bases). Deletions cut 3 bases from V and 7 bases from J, with 10 bases between. Germline-derived CDR1 and CDR2 are LNHDA and SQIVND (reference sequence). CDR3 length: 13 amino acids. As DNA, the CDR3 is TGTGCCAGTAGTATCAGGGGCCGGCAGCCCCAGCATTTT. Its translation: CASSIRGRQPQHF.

The J gene is TRBJ2-1, the V gene TRBV30; 8 bases align to TRBD2. In germline, CDR1 is GTSNPN, CDR2 SVGIG (reference sequence). The CDR3 sequence is 13 residues long. V shed 4 bases, J shed 4 bases, and the junction held 3 bases outside the gene matches. The CDR3 is CAWIAGSYNEQFF. The DNA for the CDR3 is TGTGCCTGGATAGCGGGGTCATACAATGAGCAGTTCTTC.

The rearrangement uses TRBV25-1 and TRBJ2-2, with D perhaps matching TRBD1 (5 bases). V was clipped by 2 bases and J by 3 bases, with 7 bases between them. This CDR3 spans 14 amino acids. Germline-derived CDR1 and CDR2 are MGHDK and SYGVNS. DNA for the CDR3: TGTGCCAGCAGTGAACAGGGATACACCGGGGAGCTGTTTTTT. Its protein is CASSEQGYTGELFF.

The chain recombines TRBV4-1 with TRBJ1-2; 8 positions agree with TRBD1. V was pared by 1 base and J by 3 bases, with 7 bases of the junction left unmatched. The germline CDR1 and CDR2 sequences are MGHRA and YSYEKL. The CDR3 is made up of 16 amino acids. The CDR3 DNA reads TGCGCCAGCAGCCAAGCGACAGGGGCTCTTTACTATGGCTACACCTTC. It encodes CASSQATGALYYGYTF.